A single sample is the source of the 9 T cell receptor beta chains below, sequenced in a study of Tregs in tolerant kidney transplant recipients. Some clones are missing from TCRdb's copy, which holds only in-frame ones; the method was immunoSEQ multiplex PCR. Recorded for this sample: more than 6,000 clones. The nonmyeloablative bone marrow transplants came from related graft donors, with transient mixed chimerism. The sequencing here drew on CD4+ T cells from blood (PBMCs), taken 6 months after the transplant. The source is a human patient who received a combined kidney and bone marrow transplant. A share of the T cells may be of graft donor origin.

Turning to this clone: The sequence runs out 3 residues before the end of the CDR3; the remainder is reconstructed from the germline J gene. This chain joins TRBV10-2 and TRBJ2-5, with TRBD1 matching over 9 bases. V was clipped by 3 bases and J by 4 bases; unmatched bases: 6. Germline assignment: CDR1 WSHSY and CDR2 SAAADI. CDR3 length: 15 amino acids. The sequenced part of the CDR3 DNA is TGCGCCAGCAGTGACGGACAGGGACAGGGAGAGACC. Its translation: CASSDGQGQGET. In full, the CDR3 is CASSDGQGQGETQYF.

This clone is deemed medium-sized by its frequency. CDR3 DNA (partial): TGCAGCGTTGGGGCCCAGGGGACCTCAGATACG. Translating gives CSVGAQGTSDT. The CDR3 as a whole reads CSVGAQGTSDTQYF. The genes are TRBV29-1 and TRBJ2-3, with D tentatively TRBD1 (6 bases). Sequencing ends 3 residues short of the CDR3 end; the germline J gene provides the rest. The CDR3 loop spans 14 amino acids. The germline V gene has CDR1 SQVTM and CDR2 ANQGSEA. Between the trimmed V and J ends, which lost 4 bases and 4 bases, there was a span of 15 bases.

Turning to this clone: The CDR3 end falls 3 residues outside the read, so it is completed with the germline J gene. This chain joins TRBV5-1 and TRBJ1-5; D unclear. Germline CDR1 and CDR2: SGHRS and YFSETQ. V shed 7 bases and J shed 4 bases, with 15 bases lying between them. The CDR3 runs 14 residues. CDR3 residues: CASYQIRSNQPQHF. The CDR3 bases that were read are TGCGCCAGCTATCAGATTCGCAGTAATCAGCCC.

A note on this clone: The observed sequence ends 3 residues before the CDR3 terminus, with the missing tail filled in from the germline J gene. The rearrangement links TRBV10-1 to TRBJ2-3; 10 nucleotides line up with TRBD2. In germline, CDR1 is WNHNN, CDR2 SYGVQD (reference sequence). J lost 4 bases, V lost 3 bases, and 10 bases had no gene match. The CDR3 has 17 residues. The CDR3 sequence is CASSDPGLAEAPDTQYF. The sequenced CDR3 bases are TGCGCCAGCAGTGATCCAGGACTAGCGGAAGCCCCAGATACG.

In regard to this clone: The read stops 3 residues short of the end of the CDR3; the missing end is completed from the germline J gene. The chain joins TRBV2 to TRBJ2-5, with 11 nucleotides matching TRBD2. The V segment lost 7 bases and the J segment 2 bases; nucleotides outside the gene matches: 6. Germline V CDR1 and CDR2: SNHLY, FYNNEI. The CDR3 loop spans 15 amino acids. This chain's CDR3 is CASTPGTSGQETQYF. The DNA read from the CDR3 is TGTGCCAGCACCCCTGGGACTAGCGGACAAGAGACC.

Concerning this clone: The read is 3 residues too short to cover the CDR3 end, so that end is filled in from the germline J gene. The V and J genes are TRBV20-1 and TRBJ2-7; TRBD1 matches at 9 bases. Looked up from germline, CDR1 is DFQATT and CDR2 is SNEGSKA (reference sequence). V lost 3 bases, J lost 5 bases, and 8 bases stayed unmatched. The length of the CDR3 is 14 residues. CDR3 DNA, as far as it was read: TGCAGTGCTAGCTACTCGGGACAGGGCCACGAG. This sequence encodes CSASYSGQGHE. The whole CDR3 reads CSASYSGQGHEQYF.

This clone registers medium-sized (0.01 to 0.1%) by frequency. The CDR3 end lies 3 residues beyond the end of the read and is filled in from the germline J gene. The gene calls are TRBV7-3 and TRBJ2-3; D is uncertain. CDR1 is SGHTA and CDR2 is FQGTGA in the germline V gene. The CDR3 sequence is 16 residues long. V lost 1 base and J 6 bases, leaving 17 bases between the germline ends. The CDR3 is CASSLKGRRQGDTQYF. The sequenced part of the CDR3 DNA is TGTGCCAGCAGCTTAAAAGGGCGACGGCAAGGTGATACG.

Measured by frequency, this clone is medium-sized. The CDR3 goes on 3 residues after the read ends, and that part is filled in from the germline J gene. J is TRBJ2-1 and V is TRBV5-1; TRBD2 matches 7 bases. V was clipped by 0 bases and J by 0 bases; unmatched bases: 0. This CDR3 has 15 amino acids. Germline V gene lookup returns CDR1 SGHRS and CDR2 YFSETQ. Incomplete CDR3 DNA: TGCGCCAGCAGCTTGGGCGGGAGCTCCTACAATGAG. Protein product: CASSLGGSSYNE. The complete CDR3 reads CASSLGGSSYNEQFF.

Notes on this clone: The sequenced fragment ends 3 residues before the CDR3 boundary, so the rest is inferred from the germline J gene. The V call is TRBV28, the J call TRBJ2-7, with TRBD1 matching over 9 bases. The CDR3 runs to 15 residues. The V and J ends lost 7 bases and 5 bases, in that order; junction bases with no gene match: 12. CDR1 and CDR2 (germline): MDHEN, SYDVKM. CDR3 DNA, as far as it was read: TGTGCCAGCACTAATACCGGGACAGGGAGGAACGAG. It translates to CASTNTGTGRNE. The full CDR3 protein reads CASTNTGTGRNEQYF.